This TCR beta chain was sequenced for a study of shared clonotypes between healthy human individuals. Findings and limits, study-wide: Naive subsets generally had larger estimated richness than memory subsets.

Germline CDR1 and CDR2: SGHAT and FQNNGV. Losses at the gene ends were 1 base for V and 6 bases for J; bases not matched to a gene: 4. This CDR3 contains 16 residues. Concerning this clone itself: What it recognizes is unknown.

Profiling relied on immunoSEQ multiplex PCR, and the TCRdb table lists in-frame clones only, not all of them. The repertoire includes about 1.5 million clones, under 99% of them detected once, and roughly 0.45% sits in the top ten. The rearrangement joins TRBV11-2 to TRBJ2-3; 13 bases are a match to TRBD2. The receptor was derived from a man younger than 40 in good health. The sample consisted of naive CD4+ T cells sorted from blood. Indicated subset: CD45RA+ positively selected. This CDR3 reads CASSLVLAGGEDTQYF. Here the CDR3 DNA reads TGTGCCAGCAGCTTAGTACTAGCGGGAGGGGAGGATACGCAGTATTTT.